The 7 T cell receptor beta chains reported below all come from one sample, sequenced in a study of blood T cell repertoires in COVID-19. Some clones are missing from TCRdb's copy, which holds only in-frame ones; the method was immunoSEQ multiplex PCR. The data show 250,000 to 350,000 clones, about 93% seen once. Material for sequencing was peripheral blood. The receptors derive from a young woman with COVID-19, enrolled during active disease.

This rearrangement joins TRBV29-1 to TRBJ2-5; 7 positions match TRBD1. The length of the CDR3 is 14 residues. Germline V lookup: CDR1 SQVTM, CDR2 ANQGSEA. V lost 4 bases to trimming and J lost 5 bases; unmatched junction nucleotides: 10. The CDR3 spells CSVVGGRNKETQYF. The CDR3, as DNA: TGCAGCGTTGTAGGGGGCCGCAATAAGGAGACCCAGTACTTC. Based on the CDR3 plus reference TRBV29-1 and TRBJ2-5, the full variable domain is SAVISQKPSRDICQRGTSLTIQCQVDSQVTMMFWYRQQPGQSLTLIATANQGSEATYESGFVIDKFPISRPNLTFSTLTVSNMSPEDSSIYLCSVVGGRNKETQYFGPGTRLLVL.

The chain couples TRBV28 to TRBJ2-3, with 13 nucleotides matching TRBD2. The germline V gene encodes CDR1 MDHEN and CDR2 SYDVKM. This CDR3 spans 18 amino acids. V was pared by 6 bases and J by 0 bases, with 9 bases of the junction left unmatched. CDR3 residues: CASSPGTSGKFSTDTQYF. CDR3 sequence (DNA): TGTGCCAGCAGCCCCGGGACTAGCGGGAAATTTAGCACAGATACGCAGTATTTT.

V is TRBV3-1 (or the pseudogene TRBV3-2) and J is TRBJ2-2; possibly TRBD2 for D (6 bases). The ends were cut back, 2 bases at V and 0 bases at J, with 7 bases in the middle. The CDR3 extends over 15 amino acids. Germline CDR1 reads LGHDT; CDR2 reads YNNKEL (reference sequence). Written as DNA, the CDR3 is TGTGCCAGCAGCCAACTAGCGTCGAACACCGGGGAGCTGTTTTTT. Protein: CASSQLASNTGELFF.

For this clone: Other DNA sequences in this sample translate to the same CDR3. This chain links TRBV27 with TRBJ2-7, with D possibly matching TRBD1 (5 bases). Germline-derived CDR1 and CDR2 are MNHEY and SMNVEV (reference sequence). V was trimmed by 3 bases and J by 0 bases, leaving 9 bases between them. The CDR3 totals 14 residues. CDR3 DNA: TGTGCCAGCAGTTTGGGCACAGGCTCCTACGAGCAGTACTTC. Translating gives CASSLGTGSYEQYF.

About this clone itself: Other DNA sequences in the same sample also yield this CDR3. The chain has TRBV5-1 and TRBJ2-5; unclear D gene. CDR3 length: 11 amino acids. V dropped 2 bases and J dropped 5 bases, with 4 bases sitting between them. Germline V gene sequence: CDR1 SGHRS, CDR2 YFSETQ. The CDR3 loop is CASSFEETQYF. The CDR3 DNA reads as TGCGCCAGCAGCTTCGAGGAGACCCAGTACTTC.

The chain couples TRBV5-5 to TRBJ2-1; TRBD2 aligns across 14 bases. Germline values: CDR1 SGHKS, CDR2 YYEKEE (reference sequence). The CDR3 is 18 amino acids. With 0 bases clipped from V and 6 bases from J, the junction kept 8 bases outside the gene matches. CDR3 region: CASSLVVTSGRALNEQFF. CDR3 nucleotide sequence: TGTGCCAGCAGCTTGGTGGTGACTAGCGGGAGGGCCCTCAATGAGCAGTTCTTC.

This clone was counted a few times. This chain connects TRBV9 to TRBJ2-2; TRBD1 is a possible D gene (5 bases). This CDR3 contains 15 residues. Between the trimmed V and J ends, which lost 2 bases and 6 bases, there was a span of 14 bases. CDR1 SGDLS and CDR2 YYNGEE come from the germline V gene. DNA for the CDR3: TGTGCCAGCAGCGTTTCTTTAGGGGCGGCCGGGGAGCTGTTTTTT. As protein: CASSVSLGAAGELFF. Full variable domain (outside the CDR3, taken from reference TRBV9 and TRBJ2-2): DSGVTQTPKHLITATGQRVTLRCSPRSGDLSVYWYQQSLDQGLQFLIQYYNGEERAKGNILERFSAQQFPDLHSELNLSSLELGDSALYFCASSVSLGAAGELFFGEGSRLTVL.